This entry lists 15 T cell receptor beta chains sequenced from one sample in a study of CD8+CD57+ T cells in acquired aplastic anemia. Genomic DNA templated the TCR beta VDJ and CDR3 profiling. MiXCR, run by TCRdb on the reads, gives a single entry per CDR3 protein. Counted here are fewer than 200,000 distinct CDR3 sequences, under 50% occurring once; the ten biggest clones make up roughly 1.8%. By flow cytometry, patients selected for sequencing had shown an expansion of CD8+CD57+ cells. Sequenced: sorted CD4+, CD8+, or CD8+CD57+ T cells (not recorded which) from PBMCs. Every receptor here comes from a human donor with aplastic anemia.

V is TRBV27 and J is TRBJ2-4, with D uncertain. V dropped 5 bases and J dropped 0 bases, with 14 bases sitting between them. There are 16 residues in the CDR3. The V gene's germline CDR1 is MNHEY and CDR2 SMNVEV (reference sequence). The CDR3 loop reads CASSVSLALAKNIQYF. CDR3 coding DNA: TGTGCCAGCAGTGTTTCCTTAGCACTAGCCAAAAACATTCAGTACTTC.

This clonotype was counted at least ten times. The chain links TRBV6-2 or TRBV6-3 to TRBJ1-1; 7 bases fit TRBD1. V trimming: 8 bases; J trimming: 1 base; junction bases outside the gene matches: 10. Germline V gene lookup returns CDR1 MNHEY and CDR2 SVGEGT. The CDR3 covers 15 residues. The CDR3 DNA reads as TGTGCCAGCTTGTATAACAGGGGACGGAACACTGAAGCTTTCTTT. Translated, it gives CASLYNRGRNTEAFF.

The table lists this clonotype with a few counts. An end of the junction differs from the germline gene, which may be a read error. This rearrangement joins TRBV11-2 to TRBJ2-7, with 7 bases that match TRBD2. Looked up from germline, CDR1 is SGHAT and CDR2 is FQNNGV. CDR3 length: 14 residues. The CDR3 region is CACSFRGSQYEQYF. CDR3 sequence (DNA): TGTGCCTGCAGCTTCCGCGGGAGCCAATACGAGCAGTACTTC.

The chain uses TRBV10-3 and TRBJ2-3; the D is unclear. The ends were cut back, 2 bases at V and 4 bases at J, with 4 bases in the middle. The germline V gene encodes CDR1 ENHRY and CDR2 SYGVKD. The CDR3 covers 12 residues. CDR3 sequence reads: CAISEGADTQYF. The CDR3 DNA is TGTGCCATCAGTGAGGGGGCAGATACGCAGTATTTT.

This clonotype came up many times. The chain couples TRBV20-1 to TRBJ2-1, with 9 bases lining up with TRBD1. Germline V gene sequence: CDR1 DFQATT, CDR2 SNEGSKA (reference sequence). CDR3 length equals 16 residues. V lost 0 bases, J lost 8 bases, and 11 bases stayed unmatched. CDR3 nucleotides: TGCAGTGCTAGAGATATCTATGGGACAGGGACTGATGAGCAGTTCTTC. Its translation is CSARDIYGTGTDEQFF.

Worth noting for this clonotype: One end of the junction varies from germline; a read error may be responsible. For the CDR3, the DNA is TGTGCCAGCAGCTGGGGCGAACACTCACGACTGACACCCCTCCACTTT. Translation gives CASSWGEHSRLTPLHF. V gene TRBV5-1 combines with J gene TRBJ1-6; a possible D gene is TRBD1 (5 bases). Germline V gives CDR1 SGHRS, CDR2 YFSETQ. The CDR3 spans 16 residues.

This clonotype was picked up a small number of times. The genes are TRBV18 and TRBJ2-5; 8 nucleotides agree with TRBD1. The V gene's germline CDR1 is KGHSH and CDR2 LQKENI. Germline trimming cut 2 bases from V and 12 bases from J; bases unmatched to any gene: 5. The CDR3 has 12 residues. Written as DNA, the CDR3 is TGTGCCAGCTCACCAAGGGACAGGACAGAGTACTTC. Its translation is CASSPRDRTEYF.

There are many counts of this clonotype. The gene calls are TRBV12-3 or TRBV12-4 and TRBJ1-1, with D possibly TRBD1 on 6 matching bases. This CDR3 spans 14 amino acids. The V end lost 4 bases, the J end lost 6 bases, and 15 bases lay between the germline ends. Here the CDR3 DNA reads TGTGCCAGCAGTTCCCCCGGGACACGGGCTGAAGCTTTCTTT. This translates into CASSSPGTRAEAFF.

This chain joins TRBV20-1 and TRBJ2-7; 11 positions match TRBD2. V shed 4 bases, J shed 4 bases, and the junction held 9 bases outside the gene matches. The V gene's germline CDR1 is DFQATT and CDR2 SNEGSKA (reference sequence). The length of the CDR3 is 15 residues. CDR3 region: CSAIQQTSGTYEQYF. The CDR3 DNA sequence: TGCAGTGCTATACAACAGACTAGCGGGACATACGAGCAGTACTTC.

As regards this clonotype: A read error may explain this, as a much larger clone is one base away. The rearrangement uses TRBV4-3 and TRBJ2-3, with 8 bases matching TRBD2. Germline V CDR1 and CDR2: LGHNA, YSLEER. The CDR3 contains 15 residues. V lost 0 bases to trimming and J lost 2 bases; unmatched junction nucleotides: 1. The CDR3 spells CASSQDGGATDTQYF. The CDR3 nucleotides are TGCGCCAGCAGCCAAGACGGGGGGGCCACAGATACGCAGTATTTT.

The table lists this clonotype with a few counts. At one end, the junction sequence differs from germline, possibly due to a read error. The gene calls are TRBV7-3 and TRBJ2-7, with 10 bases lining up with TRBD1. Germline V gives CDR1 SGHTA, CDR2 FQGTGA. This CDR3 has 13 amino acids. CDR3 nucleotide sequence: TGTGCCCGCAGAAGGACAGGGGGCTACGAGCAGTACTTC. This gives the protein CARRRTGGYEQYF. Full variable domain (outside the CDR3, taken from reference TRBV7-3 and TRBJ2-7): GAGVSQTPSNKVTEKGKYVELRCDPISGHTALYWYRQSLGQGPEFLIYFQGTGAADDSGLPNDRFFAVRPEGSVSTLKIQRTERGDSAVYLCARRRTGGYEQYFGPGTRLTVT.

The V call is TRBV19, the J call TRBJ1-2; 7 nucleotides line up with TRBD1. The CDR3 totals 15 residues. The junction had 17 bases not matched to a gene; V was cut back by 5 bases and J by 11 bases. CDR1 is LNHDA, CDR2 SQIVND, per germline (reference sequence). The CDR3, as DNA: TGTGCCAGTAGTTACGGGACAGCGCGTCCCCTCGGATACACCTTC. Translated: CASSYGTARPLGYTF.

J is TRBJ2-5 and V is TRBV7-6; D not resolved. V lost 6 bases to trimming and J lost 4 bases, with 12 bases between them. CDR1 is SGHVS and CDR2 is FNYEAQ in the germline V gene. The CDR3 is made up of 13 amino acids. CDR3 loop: CASSRQTSETQYF. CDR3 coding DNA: TGTGCCAGCAGTCGTCAAACATCAGAGACCCAGTACTTC.

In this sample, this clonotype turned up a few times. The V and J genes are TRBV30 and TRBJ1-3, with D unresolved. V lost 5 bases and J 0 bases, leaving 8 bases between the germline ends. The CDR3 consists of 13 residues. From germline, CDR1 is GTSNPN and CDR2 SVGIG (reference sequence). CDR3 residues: CAWGFSSGNTIYF. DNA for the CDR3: TGTGCCTGGGGATTTAGCTCTGGAAACACCATATATTTT.

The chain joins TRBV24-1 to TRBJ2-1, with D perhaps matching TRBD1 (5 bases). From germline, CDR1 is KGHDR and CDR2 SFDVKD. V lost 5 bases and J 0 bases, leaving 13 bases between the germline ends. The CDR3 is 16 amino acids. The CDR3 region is CATSGFRTSSYNEQFF. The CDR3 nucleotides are TGTGCCACCAGTGGTTTTAGGACAAGCTCCTACAATGAGCAGTTCTTC.